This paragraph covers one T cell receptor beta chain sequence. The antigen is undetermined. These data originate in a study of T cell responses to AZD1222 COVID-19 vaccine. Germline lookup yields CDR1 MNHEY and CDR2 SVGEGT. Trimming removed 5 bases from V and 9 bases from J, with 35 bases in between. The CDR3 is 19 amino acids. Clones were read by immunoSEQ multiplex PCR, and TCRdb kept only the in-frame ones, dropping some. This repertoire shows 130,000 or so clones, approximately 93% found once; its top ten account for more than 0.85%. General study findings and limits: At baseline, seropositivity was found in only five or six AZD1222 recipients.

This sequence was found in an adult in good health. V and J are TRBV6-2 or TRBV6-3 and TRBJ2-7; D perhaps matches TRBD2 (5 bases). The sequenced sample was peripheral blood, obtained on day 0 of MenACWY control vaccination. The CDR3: CASSTTTPRRGPLALGQYF. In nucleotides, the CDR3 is TGTGCCAGCAGTACAACAACCCCTCGCCGCGGGCCGCTCGCGCTGGGGCAGTACTTC.